The clone carrying this TCR delta chain was observed a handful of times. The data stem from a study of gamma-delta T cells after stem cell transplantation. Germline lookup yields CDR1 TSWWSYY and CDR2 QGS. This CDR3 has 18 residues. The V gene end was trimmed by 2 bases and the J gene end by 12 bases; junction bases not matched to a gene: 15. TCRdb called clones anew from the RT-PCR reads with CATT. The table records a few thousand delta-chain clones, around a third of them present only once. V is TRDV1 and J is TRDJ3; 8 nucleotides align to TRDD3. The TCR sequence derives from a human donor. It is not recorded whose cells these are; they may come from a transplant donor. The sample taken for sequencing was gamma-delta T cells. The CDR3 loop reads CALGETTNWGYSSRQMFF. As DNA, the CDR3 is TGTGCTCTTGGGGAAACTACGAACTGGGGATACAGCAGCCGACAGATGTTTTTC.